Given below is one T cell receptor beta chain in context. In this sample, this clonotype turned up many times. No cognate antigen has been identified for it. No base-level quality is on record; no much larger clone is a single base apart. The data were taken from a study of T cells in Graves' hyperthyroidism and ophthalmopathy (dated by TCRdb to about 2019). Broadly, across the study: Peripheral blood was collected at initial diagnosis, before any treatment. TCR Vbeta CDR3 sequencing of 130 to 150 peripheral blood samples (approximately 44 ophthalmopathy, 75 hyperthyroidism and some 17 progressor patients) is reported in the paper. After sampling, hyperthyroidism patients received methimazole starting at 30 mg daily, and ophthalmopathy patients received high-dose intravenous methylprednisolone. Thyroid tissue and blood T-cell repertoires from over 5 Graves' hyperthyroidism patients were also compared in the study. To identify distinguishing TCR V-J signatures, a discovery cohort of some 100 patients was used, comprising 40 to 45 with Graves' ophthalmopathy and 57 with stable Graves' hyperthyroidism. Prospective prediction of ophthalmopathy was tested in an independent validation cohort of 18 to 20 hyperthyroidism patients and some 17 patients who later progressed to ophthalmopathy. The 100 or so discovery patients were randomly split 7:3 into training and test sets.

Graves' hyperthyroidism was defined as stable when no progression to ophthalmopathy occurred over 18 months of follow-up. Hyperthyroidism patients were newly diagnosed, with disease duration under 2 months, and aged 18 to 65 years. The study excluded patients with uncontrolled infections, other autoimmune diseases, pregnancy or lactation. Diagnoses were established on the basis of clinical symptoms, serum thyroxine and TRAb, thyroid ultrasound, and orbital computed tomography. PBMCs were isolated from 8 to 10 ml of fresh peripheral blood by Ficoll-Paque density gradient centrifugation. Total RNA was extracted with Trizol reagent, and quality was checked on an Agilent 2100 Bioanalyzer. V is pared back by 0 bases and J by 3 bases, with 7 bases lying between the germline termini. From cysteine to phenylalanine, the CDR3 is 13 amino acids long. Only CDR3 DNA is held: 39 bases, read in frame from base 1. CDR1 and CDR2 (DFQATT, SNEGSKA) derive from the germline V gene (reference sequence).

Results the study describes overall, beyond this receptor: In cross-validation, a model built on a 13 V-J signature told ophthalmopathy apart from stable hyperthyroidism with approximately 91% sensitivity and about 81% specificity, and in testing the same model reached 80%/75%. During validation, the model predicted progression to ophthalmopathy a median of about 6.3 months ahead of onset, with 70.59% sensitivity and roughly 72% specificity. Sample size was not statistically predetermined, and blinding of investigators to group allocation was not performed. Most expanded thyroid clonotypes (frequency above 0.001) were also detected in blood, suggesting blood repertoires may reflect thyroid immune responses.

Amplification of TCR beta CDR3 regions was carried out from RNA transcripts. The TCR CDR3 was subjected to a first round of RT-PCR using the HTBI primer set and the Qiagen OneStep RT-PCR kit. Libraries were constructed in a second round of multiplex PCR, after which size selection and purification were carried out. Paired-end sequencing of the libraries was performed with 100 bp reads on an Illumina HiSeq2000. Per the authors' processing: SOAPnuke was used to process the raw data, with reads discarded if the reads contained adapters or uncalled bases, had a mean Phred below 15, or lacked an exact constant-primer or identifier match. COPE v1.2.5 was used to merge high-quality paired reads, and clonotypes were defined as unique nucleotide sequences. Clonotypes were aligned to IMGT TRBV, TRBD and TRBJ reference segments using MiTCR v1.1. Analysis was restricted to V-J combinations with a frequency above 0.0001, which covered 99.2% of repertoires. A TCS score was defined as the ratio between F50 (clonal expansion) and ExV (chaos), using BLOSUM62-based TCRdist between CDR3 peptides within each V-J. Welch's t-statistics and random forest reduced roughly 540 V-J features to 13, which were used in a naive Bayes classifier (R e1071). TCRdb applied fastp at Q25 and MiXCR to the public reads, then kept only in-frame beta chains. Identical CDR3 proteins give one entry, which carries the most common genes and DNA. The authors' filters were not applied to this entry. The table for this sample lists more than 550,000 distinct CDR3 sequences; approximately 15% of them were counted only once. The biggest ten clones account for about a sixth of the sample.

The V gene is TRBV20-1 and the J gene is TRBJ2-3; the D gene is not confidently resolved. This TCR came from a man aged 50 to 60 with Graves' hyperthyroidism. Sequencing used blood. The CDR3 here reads CSARDPRTDTQYF. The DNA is TGCAGTGCTAGAGATCCGCGGACAGATACGCAGTATTTT.